This T cell receptor beta chain was found in a study of CD8 T cells in Susac syndrome. The authors sequenced TCR beta from blood CD8+ and CD4+ T cells. Negative magnetic isolation gave CD8+ and CD4+ cells; FACS enriched CD8+ TEMRA. Trimming left V 6 bases short and J 0 bases short, with 8 bases between. This CDR3 has 14 amino acids. Germline assignment: CDR1 MDHEN and CDR2 SYDVKM. With random hexamers, roughly 0.45 to 1 ug RNA was reverse transcribed. Amplification of the TCR beta CDR3 was carried out by immunoSEQ multiplex PCR, which spanned a total of 54 Vbeta and 13 Jbeta segments. MiXCR, applied by TCRdb to the immunoSEQ multiplex PCR reads, yields one record per CDR3 protein. The table shows 160,000 or so distinct CDR3 sequences, with roughly nine tenths occurring only once.

The specimen was CD4+ T cells from PBMCs. This TCR was sampled from a human donor in good health. The chain employs TRBV28 and TRBJ2-2; D call uncertain. The CDR3, as DNA: TGTGCCAGCAGCCGGATCGCGAACACCGGGGAGCTGTTTTTT. It encodes CASSRIANTGELFF. Supplemented by reference TRBV28 and TRBJ2-2, the full variable domain reads DVKVTQSSRYLVKRTGEKVFLECVQDMDHENMFWYRQDPGLGLRLIYFSYDVKMKEKGDIPEGYSVSREKKERFSLILESASTNQTSMYLCASSRIANTGELFFGEGSRLTVL.